These T cell receptor beta chains were read from a single sample in a study of blood T cell dynamics during melanoma immunotherapy. Clones were read by immunoSEQ multiplex PCR, and TCRdb kept only the in-frame ones, dropping some. The top ten clones hold under 0.25% of a sample with around 15,000 clones, 85% to 95% of them seen once. The specimen comprised effector memory CD8+ T cells from blood, sampled from a patient treated with checkpoint blockade. These receptors all stem from a human donor with melanoma. The CDR3 runs from the conserved cysteine through the conserved F or W. The D gene is left open where the match is weak.

V gene,D gene,J gene,CDR3 DNA,CDR3 protein
TRBV5-1,TRBD2,TRBJ2-3,TGCGCCAGCAGCCGGGGGGACCAAACTAGCACAGATACGCAGTATTTT,CASSRGDQTSTDTQYF
TRBV7-9,TRBD1,TRBJ2-1,TGTGCCAGCAGTCCGTCCGATCCCGGGACAGACTACAATGAGCAGTTCTTC,CASSPSDPGTDYNEQFF
TRBV4-2,.,TRBJ2-3,TGTGCCAGCAGCCAAGATAGCGGCAGGGCAGATACGCAGTATTTT,CASSQDSGRADTQYF
TRBV27,TRBD2,TRBJ2-1,TGTGCCAGCAGCCCGGGACTAGCTCCCGATTATGAGCAGTTCTTC,CASSPGLAPDYEQFF
TRBV6-6,TRBD1,TRBJ2-7,TGTGCCAGCAGTACCGACAGGGCCCCCTCCTACGAGCAGTACTTC,CASSTDRAPSYEQYF
TRBV10-3,TRBD1,TRBJ2-2,TGTGCCATCCTCCTTGGGACAGGGGTGAGCACCGGGGAGCTGTTTTTT,CAILLGTGVSTGELFF
TRBV5-6,.,TRBJ2-7,TGTGCCAGCAGCTTGGAGGAAGGTTGGGGGTACGAGCAGTACTTC,CASSLEEGWGYEQYF
TRBV9,.,TRBJ2-5,TGTGCCAGCAGCGTATCGAGGGGTAGTAAAGAGACCCAGTACTTC,CASSVSRGSKETQYF
TRBV9,TRBD2,TRBJ2-7,TGTGCCAGCAGCGCGGGACTAGACTACGAGCAGTACTTC,CASSAGLDYEQYF
TRBV18,.,TRBJ2-2,TGTGCCAGCTCACCATCGGGTAGCGGGGAGCTGTTTTTT,CASSPSGSGELFF
TRBV7-8,TRBD1,TRBJ2-3,TGTGCCAGCAGCCCCTTTATAACAGGGGTGGGTACAGATACGCAGTATTTT,CASSPFITGVGTDTQYF
TRBV28,.,TRBJ2-2,TGTGCCAGCAGTTTGAGACGGACAAACACCGGGGAGCTGTTTTTT,CASSLRRTNTGELFF
TRBV7-9,TRBD1,TRBJ2-3,TGTGCCGGACAAAGGGGGCTTGACCCAGATACGCAGTATTTT,CAGQRGLDPDTQYF
TRBV6-1,.,TRBJ2-1,TGTGCCAGCAGTGAAGTCATCCCAGACAATGAGCAGTTCTTC,CASSEVIPDNEQFF
TRBV9,.,TRBJ2-1,TGTGCCAGCAGCTTACAAGGCAATGAGCAGTTCTTC,CASSLQGNEQFF
TRBV5-5,TRBD1,TRBJ2-7,TGTGCCAGCAGCTTCGGGACAGGGTCCTACGAGCAGTACTTC,CASSFGTGSYEQYF
TRBV14,.,TRBJ2-7,TGTGCCAGGAAGAGAGGCAGGGATGTCGGAGGAGCCTACGAGCAGTACTTC,CARKRGRDVGGAYEQYF
TRBV9,TRBD2,TRBJ2-7,TGTGCCAGCAGCGTAGACGCCGGGACTAGCGGCTACGAGCAGTACTTC,CASSVDAGTSGYEQYF
TRBV28,.,TRBJ2-1,TGTGCCAGCAGTTTTCCCCGGTTACCTCGGACGGTGGAATACAATGAGCAGTTCTTC,CASSFPRLPRTVEYNEQFF
TRBV6-7,TRBD2,TRBJ2-1,TGTGCCAGCAGTTACTCTAGCGGGAGCTCCTACAATGAGCAGTTCTTC,CASSYSSGSSYNEQFF
TRBV28,.,TRBJ1-5,TGTGCCAGCAGGGCGGGGGGGCTCTACTTAAATCGAGCCCAGCATTTT,CASRAGGLYLNRAQHF
TRBV18,.,TRBJ2-7,TGTGCCAGCTCACCACCGGCCGGCTACGAGCAGTACTTC,CASSPPAGYEQYF
TRBV11-1,.,TRBJ1-1,TGTGCCAGCAGCTTATCCGAACGGCCTGAAGCTTTCTTT,CASSLSERPEAFF
TRBV19,TRBD2,TRBJ2-3,TGTGCCAGTAGACTGCTAGCGGCATCCACAGATACGCAGTATTTT,CASRLLAASTDTQYF
TRBV27,.,TRBJ1-1,TGTGCCAGCAGTTTCTCGCGGGGTACTGAAGCTTTCTTT,CASSFSRGTEAFF
TRBV13,TRBD2,TRBJ2-3,TGTGCCAGCAGCTTGACTAGCGGGAGCACAGATACGCAGTATTTT,CASSLTSGSTDTQYF
TRBV7-3,TRBD2,TRBJ2-3,TGTGCCAGCAGCTTAGGGCTAGCGGGAGTCACAGATACGCAGTATTTT,CASSLGLAGVTDTQYF
TRBV13,TRBD2,TRBJ2-7,TGTGCCAGCAGCCGGACTAGCGGGAGCTCCTACGAGCAGTACTTC,CASSRTSGSSYEQYF